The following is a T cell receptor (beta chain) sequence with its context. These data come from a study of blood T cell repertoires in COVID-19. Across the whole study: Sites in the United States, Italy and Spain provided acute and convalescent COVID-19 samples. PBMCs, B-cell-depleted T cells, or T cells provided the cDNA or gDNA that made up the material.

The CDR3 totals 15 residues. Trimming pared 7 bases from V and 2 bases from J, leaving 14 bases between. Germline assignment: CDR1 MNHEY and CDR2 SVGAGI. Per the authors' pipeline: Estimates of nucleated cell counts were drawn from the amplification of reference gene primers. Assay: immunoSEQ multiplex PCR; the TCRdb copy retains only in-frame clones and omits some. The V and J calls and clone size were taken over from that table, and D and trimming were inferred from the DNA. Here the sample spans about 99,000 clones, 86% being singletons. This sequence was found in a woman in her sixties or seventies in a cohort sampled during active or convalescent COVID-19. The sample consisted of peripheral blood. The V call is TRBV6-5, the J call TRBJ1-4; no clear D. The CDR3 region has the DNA TGTGCCAGCACTCGTTCGGGTGCGACTAATGAAAAACTGTTTTTT. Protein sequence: CASTRSGATNEKLFF.